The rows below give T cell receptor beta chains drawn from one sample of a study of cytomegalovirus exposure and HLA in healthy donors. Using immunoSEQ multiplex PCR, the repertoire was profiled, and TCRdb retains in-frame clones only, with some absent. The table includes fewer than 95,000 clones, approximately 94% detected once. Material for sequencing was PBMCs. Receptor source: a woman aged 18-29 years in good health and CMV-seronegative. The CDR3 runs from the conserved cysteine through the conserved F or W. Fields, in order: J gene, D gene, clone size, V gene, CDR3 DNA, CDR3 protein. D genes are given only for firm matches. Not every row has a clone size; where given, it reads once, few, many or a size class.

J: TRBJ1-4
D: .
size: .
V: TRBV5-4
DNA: TGTGCCAGTAACAGGCAGGGGACTAATGAAAAACTGTTTTTT
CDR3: CASNRQGTNEKLFF

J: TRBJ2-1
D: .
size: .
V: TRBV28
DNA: TGTGCCAGCAGTTTAAGTCGGGGGGCTCCCTACAATGAGCAGTTCTTC
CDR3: CASSLSRGAPYNEQFF

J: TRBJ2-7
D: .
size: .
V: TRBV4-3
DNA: TGCGCCAGCAGCCAAGGGGAAGTGGGGGCCTCTCTACCCTACGAGCAGTACTTC
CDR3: CASSQGEVGASLPYEQYF

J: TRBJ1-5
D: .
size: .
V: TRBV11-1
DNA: TGTGCCAGCAGCTTAGAAACAGGAATACATATGAGCAATCAGCCCCAGCATTTT
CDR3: CASSLETGIHMSNQPQHF

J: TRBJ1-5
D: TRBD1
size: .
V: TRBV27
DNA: TGTGCCAGCAGTCCCCCCGGGGGCAGGGGGCACGGTCAGCCCCAGCATTTT
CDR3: CASSPPGGRGHGQPQHF

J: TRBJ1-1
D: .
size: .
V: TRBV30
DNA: TGTGCCTGGACCGTGGGGGGCACTGAAGCTTTCTTT
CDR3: CAWTVGGTEAFF

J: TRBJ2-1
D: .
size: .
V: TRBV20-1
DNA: TGCAGTGCTAGATCCAGCGGTGAGCAGTTCTTC
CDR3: CSARSSGEQFF

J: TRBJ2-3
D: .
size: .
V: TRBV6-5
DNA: TGTGCCAGCAGTAAAGTGGCCTTCCGCACAGATACGCAGTATTTT
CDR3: CASSKVAFRTDTQYF

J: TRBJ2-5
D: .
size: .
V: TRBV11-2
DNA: TGTGCCAGCAGCGCAGGACAGAGGGGGATGGAGACCCAGTACTTC
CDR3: CASSAGQRGMETQYF

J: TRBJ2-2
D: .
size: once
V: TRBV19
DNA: TGTGCCAGTAGTATAGCTTCCGGGGAGCTGTTTTTT
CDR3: CASSIASGELFF

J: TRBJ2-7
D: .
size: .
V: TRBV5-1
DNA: TGCGCCAGCAGCGTACAGGGAAGCTCCTACGAGCAGTACTTC
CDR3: CASSVQGSSYEQYF

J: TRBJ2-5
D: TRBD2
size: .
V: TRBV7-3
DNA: TGTGCCAGCAGCGCTAGCGGGGGGGCCCGGGAGACCCAGTACTTC
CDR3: CASSASGGARETQYF

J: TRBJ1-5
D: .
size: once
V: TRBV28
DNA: TGTGCCAGCAGTTTCGACAGACGACAGCCCCAGCATTTT
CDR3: CASSFDRRQPQHF

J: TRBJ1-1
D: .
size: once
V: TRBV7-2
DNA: TGTGCCAGCAGCCCATACGGGAACACTGAAGCTTTCTTT
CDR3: CASSPYGNTEAFF

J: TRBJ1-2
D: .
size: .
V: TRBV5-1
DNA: TGCGCCAGCAGCCCCGTACAGGAGACCTATGGCTACACCTTC
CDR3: CASSPVQETYGYTF

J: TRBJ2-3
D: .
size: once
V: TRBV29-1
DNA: TGCAGCGTTGAGGGGAGCGATGATACGCAGTATTTT
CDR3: CSVEGSDDTQYF

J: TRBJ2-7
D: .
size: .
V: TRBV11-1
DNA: TGTGCCAGCAGCTTAGAGTACAGCACCTACGAGCAGTACTTC
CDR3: CASSLEYSTYEQYF

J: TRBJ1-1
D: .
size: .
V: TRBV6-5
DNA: TGTGCCAGCAGTTACCGGGAGAGGACTGAAGCTTTCTTT
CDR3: CASSYRERTEAFF

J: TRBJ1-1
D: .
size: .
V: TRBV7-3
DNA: TGTGCCAGCAGCTCCGCGGTGAACACTGAAGCTTTCTTT
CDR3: CASSSAVNTEAFF

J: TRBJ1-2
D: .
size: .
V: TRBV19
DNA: TGTGCCAGTAGTATACAGGGTTACTATGGCTACACCTTC
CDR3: CASSIQGYYGYTF

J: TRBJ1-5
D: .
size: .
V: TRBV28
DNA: TGTGCCAGCCAACCCGAGCGTCAGTCCTATCAGCCCCAGCATTTT
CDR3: CASQPERQSYQPQHF

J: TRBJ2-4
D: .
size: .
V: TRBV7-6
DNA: TGTGCCAGCAGCTCGTCACGGGGGACCCTTCAGTACTTC
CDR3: CASSSSRGTLQYF

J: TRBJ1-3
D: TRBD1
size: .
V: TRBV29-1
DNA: TGCAGCGTTTTGGGACAGAGCTCTGGAAACACCATATATTTT
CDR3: CSVLGQSSGNTIYF

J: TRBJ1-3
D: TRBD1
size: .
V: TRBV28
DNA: TGTGCCAGCAGTTTCGCCCAGGGGGCAAGTCTCGGAAACACCATATATTTT
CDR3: CASSFAQGASLGNTIYF

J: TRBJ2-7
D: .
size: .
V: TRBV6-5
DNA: TGTGCCAGCAGTTACTTGACAGGTACCTACGAGCAGTACTTC
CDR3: CASSYLTGTYEQYF

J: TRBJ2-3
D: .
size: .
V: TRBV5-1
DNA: TGCGCCAGCACCCTACTAGGGATTAGCACAGATACGCAGTATTTT
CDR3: CASTLLGISTDTQYF

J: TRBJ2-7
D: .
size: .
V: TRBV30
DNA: TGTGCCTGGAGTGTATCCGTCTCCTACGAGCAGTACTTC
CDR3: CAWSVSVSYEQYF

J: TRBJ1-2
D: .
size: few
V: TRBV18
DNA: TGTGCCAGCTCACCAGGAACTTTCGAGGGGGATGGCTACACCTTC
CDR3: CASSPGTFEGDGYTF

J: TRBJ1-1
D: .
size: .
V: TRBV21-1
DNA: TGTGCCAGCCCGGGACACCAAGGGGACACTGAAGCTTTCTTT
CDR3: CASPGHQGDTEAFF

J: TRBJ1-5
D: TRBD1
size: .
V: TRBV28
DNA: TGTGCCAGCAGTCCCCCGACAGGGCGCGCGGGATCGACCCAGCATTTT
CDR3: CASSPPTGRAGSTQHF

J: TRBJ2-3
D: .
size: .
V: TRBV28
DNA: TGTGCCAGCACCTCGAGCACAGATACGCAGTATTTT
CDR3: CASTSSTDTQYF

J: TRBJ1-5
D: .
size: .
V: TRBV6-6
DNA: TGTGCCAGCAGTTGGCAGTCGACAAATCAGCCCCAGCATTTT
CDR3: CASSWQSTNQPQHF

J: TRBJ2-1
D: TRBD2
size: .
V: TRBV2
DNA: TGTGCCAGCAGTGAAGATCTAGCGGGGGAAGGAAAGCAGTTCTTC
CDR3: CASSEDLAGEGKQFF

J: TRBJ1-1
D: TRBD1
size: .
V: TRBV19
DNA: TGTGCCAGTCGAACGGACAGGCAGAACACTGAAGCTTTCTTT
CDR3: CASRTDRQNTEAFF

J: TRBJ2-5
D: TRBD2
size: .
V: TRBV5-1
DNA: TGCGCCAGCTCCCCTAGCGGGGTCGGCGAGACCCAGTACTTC
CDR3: CASSPSGVGETQYF

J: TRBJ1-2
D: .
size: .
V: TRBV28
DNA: TGTGCCAGCAGTTTACAACTTCAGGGAAACTATGGCTACACCTTC
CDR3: CASSLQLQGNYGYTF

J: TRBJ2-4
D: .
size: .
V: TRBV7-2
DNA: TGTGCCAGCAGCTTAGCGCTCCCTCGACTAGCCAAAAACATTCAGTACTTC
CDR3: CASSLALPRLAKNIQYF

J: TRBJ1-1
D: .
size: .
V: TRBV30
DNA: TGTGCCTGGAGTAGCTGGGGTGGGAGGACTGAAGCTTTCTTT
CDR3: CAWSSWGGRTEAFF

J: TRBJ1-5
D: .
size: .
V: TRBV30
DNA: TGTGCCTGGAGCAAGGTTCCACGGAGTAGCAATCAGCCCCAGCATTTT
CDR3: CAWSKVPRSSNQPQHF

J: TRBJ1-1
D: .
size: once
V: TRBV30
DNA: TGTGCCTGGAGTGTACTCCCAGGGCTGAACACTGAAGCTTTCTTT
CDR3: CAWSVLPGLNTEAFF

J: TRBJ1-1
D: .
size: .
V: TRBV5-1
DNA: TGCGCCAGCAGCTTGGGGGACATTGCAAACACTGAAGCTTTCTTT
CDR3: CASSLGDIANTEAFF

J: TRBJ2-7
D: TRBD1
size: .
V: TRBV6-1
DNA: TGTGCCAGCAGTGAAGTAGGGACAGGGGTTAGCTACGAGCAGTACTTC
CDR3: CASSEVGTGVSYEQYF

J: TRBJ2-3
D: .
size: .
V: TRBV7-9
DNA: TGTGCCAGCAGCCCCCGAAATGGGGCGCGCACAGATACGCAGTATTTT
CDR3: CASSPRNGARTDTQYF

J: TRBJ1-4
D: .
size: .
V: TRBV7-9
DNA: TGTGCCAGCAGCTTAGTCGGGTTGATGGGTGAAAAACTGTTTTTT
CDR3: CASSLVGLMGEKLFF

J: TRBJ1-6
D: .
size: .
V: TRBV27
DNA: TGTGCCAGCAGGTGGAGCTCCTATAATTCACCCCTCCACTTT
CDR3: CASRWSSYNSPLHF

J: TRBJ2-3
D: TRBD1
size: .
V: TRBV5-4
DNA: TGTGCCAGCAGGGGAGAGACAGGGCCTTTCACAGATACGCAGTATTTT
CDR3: CASRGETGPFTDTQYF

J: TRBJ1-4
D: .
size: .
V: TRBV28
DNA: TGTGCCAGCGCTGGGACATGGTACGAAAAACTGTTTTTT
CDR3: CASAGTWYEKLFF

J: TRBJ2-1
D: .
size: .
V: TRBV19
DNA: TGTGCCAGTAGTGAAGGGGCGAGGTACAATGAGCAGTTCTTC
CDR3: CASSEGARYNEQFF